These 4 T cell receptor beta chains originate from one sample sequenced in a study of blood T cell repertoires in COVID-19. Method: immunoSEQ multiplex PCR; TCRdb's copy keeps in-frame clones and lacks some. The repertoire has a few hundred thousand clones, around 86% of them found once; the top ten carry approximately 2.9%. The material sequenced was peripheral blood. Receptor source: a man in his 60s with acute or convalescent COVID-19.

The genes are TRBV30 and TRBJ1-5, with 7 nucleotides matching TRBD1. J lost 6 bases, V lost 3 bases, and 20 bases had no gene match. Germline CDR1 is GTSNPN and CDR2 is SVGIG (reference sequence). This CDR3 spans 18 amino acids. Here the CDR3 DNA reads TGTGCCTGGAGCGGAGCACGGGATGAGGGGGCAATTGGTCAGCCCCAGCATTTT. It codes for CAWSGARDEGAIGQPQHF. Full variable domain (rest looked up from reference TRBV30 and TRBJ1-5): SQTIHQWPATLVQPVGSPLSLECTVEGTSNPNLYWYRQAAGRGLQLLFYSVGIGQISSEVPQNLSASRPQDRQFILSSKKLLLSDSGFYLCAWSGARDEGAIGQPQHFGDGTRLSIL.

J is TRBJ1-1 and V is TRBV19; D is undetermined. The CDR3 is made up of 11 amino acids. Germline V gives CDR1 LNHDA, CDR2 SQIVND (reference sequence). Trimming left V 3 bases short and J 8 bases short, with 7 bases between. DNA of the CDR3: TGTGCCAGTAGTATGTTCGGGGAAGCTTTCTTT. Protein: CASSMFGEAFF.

J is TRBJ2-1 and V is TRBV5-4, with 9 nucleotides matching TRBD1. Trimming took 4 bases from V and 2 from J; bases not matched to a gene: 4. Per germline, CDR1 SGHNT and CDR2 YYREEE (reference sequence). The CDR3 has 15 residues. CDR3 DNA sequence: TGTGCCAGCAGCCGCCGGGACAGGGCCTACAATGAGCAGTTCTTC. As protein: CASSRRDRAYNEQFF.

This rearrangement joins TRBV19 to TRBJ1-1, with 7 bases aligning to TRBD1. The germline CDR1 and CDR2 sequences are LNHDA and SQIVND (reference sequence). The V and J ends lost 6 bases and 2 bases, in that order; junction bases with no gene match: 6. The CDR3 spans 14 residues. The CDR3 nucleotides are TGTGCCAGTAGGCGGACAGGCGCCAACACTGAAGCTTTCTTT. This gives the protein CASRRTGANTEAFF. The full variable domain, rest sourced from reference TRBV19 and TRBJ1-1, is DGGITQSPKYLFRKEGQNVTLSCEQNLNHDAMYWYRQDPGQGLRLIYYSQIVNDFQKGDIAEGYSVSREKKESFPLTVTSAQKNPTAFYLCASRRTGANTEAFFGQGTRLTVV.